This T cell receptor beta chain was recovered during a study of blood T cell repertoires in COVID-19. About the research overall: There were acute and convalescent COVID-19 samples, and they came from the United States, Italy and Spain. The analysed material was cDNA or gDNA that came from T cells, B-cell-depleted T cells, or PBMCs.

Original handling: Reference gene primer amplification in the assay estimated nucleated cell counts. Profiled with immunoSEQ multiplex PCR; TCRdb holds only in-frame clones, not every one. Clonal size and the V and J genes are those of that table, whereas D and trimming came from the DNA. The sample contains approximately 100,000 clones, 70% to 80% of which appear only once. This clone was found a few times. The CDR3 length is 13 residues. Unmatched junction bases numbered 3, after V lost 4 bases and J lost 3 bases. Germline CDR1 and CDR2: SGDLS and YYNGEE. This chain links TRBV9 with TRBJ2-7, with 8 bases fitting TRBD1. The origin of this receptor is a man aged 70-80 years with acute or convalescent COVID-19. Sequencing was carried out using peripheral blood. CDR3: CASSPGQGYEQYF. The CDR3 DNA sequence: TGTGCCAGCAGCCCCGGACAGGGCTACGAGCAGTACTTC. The full variable domain, its missing parts supplied by reference TRBV9 and TRBJ2-7, is DSGVTQTPKHLITATGQRVTLRCSPRSGDLSVYWYQQSLDQGLQFLIQYYNGEERAKGNILERFSAQQFPDLHSELNLSSLELGDSALYFCASSPGQGYEQYFGPGTRLTVT.